These 7 T cell receptor beta chains came from one sample sequenced in a study of blood T cell repertoires in COVID-19. TCRdb's copy holds only in-frame clones and misses some; the assay was immunoSEQ multiplex PCR. In the table there are 200,000 to 250,000 clones, 80% of which are singletons. Sequencing used peripheral blood. Receptors were obtained from a woman in her seventies with acute or convalescent COVID-19.

The chain employs TRBV27 and TRBJ1-2; no reliable D call. CDR1 is MNHEY and CDR2 is SMNVEV in the germline V gene (reference sequence). V gave up 5 bases and J gave up 8 bases, with 9 bases separating them. The CDR3 has 11 residues. Here the CDR3 reads CASSGPGGYTF. For the CDR3, the DNA is TGTGCCAGCAGTGGACCGGGGGGCTACACCTTC.

The CDR3 sequence is CASSLGQGQPQHF. The CDR3 region has the DNA TGTGCCAGCAGCTTAGGACAGGGACAGCCCCAGCATTTT. The J gene is TRBJ1-5, the V gene TRBV7-3; 8 nucleotides agree with TRBD1. Germline V gene lookup returns CDR1 SGHTA and CDR2 FQGTGA. This CDR3 is 13 amino acids long. V shed 2 bases, J shed 7 bases, and the junction held 1 base outside the gene matches.

The genes are TRBV5-1 and TRBJ1-1; 7 positions match TRBD1. The CDR3 contains 17 residues. V lost 0 bases and J lost 0; bases outside the gene matches: 8. CDR1 and CDR2 (germline): SGHRS, YFSETQ. CDR3 region: CASSLASTGALNTEAFF. The CDR3 DNA is TGCGCCAGCAGCTTGGCCAGTACAGGGGCCTTGAACACTGAAGCTTTCTTT. The variable domain in full, completed from reference TRBV5-1 and TRBJ1-1, reads KAGVTQTPRYLIKTRGQQVTLSCSPISGHRSVSWYQQTPGQGLQFLFEYFSETQRNKGNFPGRFSGRQFSNSRSEMNVSTLELGDSALYLCASSLASTGALNTEAFFGQGTRLTVV.

This clone was seen a handful of times. The J gene is TRBJ1-2, the V gene TRBV20-1; weak D call: TRBD1 (5 bases). CDR3 length: 11 amino acids. Germline loops: CDR1 DFQATT, CDR2 SNEGSKA (reference sequence). Trimming took off 6 bases at V and 7 bases at J, with 12 bases between the two ends. The CDR3 sequence: CSAAGRGGYTF. CDR3 nucleotides: TGCAGTGCCGCAGGGCGGGGTGGCTACACCTTC.

There are a few counts of this clone. The genes are TRBV20-1 and TRBJ2-5; no definite D call. Per the germline V gene, CDR1 is DFQATT and CDR2 is SNEGSKA (reference sequence). This CDR3 is 11 amino acids long. V lost 8 bases and J lost 1, with 8 bases in between. The CDR3 sequence is CSRAPQETQYF. The CDR3 bases are TGCAGTAGAGCCCCCCAAGAGACCCAGTACTTC.

The chain joins TRBV28 to TRBJ2-7; 8 nucleotides agree with TRBD2. Losses at the gene ends were 5 bases for V and 2 bases for J; bases not matched to a gene: 5. Germline V gives CDR1 MDHEN, CDR2 SYDVKM. CDR3 length: 14 residues. The CDR3 sequence is CASSTGLVPYEQYF. The CDR3 DNA follows: TGTGCCAGCAGTACGGGACTAGTCCCCTACGAGCAGTACTTC.

The V call is TRBV28, the J call TRBJ2-7, with 8 positions matching TRBD1. Germline CDR1 reads MDHEN; CDR2 reads SYDVKM. Trimming removed 0 bases from V and 5 bases from J; junction bases left unmatched: 6. The CDR3 runs to 15 residues. CDR3 sequence reads: CASSLWARGLDEQYF. CDR3 in DNA: TGTGCCAGCAGTTTATGGGCCAGGGGGCTCGACGAGCAGTACTTC.